These 26 T cell receptor beta chains were all obtained from the same sample, sequenced in a study of T cell changes during pregnancy in multiple sclerosis. The method was immunoSEQ multiplex PCR; TCRdb's version includes in-frame clones alone and lacks a portion of them. The sample comprises about 53,000 clones, under 95% of which are singletons, and 3% to 3.5% rests with the top ten. The sequencing here drew on CD8+ T cells from peripheral blood mononuclear cells, taken before pregnancy. The receptor source for this set is a female donor with multiple sclerosis, enrolled in a pregnancy study.

J is TRBJ1-4 and V is TRBV19; TRBD1 matches 9 bases. J gave up 7 bases and V 9 bases, and 15 bases lay outside the gene matches. The germline V gene encodes CDR1 LNHDA and CDR2 SQIVND (reference sequence). The CDR3 has 16 amino acids. CDR3: CASLPGQGEIGEKLFF. The DNA of the CDR3 is TGTGCCAGCCTACCGGGACAGGGAGAGATTGGTGAAAAACTGTTTTTT.

The chain uses TRBV7-9 and TRBJ2-5; possibly TRBD1 for D (6 bases). The CDR3 totals 16 residues. Trimming left V 4 bases short and J 7 bases short, with 22 bases between. Per germline, CDR1 SEHNR and CDR2 FQNEAQ (reference sequence). CDR3 sequence reads: CASSSGGGAQSRTQYF. The CDR3 coding sequence is TGTGCCAGCAGCTCCGGTGGGGGCGCCCAAAGTAGGACCCAGTACTTC.

This chain joins TRBV9 and TRBJ2-5; no definite D call. Germline lookup yields CDR1 SGDLS and CDR2 YYNGEE. The CDR3 spans 12 residues. The V end was cut by 3 bases, the J end by 0 bases, with 3 bases between. CDR3 residues: CASSAYQETQYF. The CDR3 DNA is TGTGCCAGCAGCGCCTACCAAGAGACCCAGTACTTC.

This chain connects TRBV12-5 to TRBJ1-2; 7 bases map to TRBD1. The CDR3 is made up of 17 amino acids. Germline CDR1 LGHNT, CDR2 FRNRAP. Germline trimming cut 1 base from V and 3 bases from J; bases unmatched to any gene: 11. CDR3 protein: CASGLGAQGDIYYGYTF. The CDR3 DNA reads TGTGCTAGTGGTTTGGGGGCCCAGGGGGACATCTACTATGGCTACACCTTC.

The chain's CDR3 is CATAPGGTEVPEAFF. DNA for the CDR3: TGTGCCACCGCCCCCGGGGGGACCGAGGTCCCTGAAGCTTTCTTT. V usage is TRBV15 and J usage is TRBJ1-1, with TRBD1 as a possible D gene (5 bases). The V gene lost 8 bases and the J gene lost 6 bases, with 22 bases spanning the gap. The length of the CDR3 is 15 residues. Germline V gives CDR1 LNHNV, CDR2 YYDKDF (reference sequence).

The CDR3 DNA reads TGTGCCAGCAGTGACCGAGCATTCGAGACCCAGTACTTC. Translated, it gives CASSDRAFETQYF. The chain uses TRBV6-4 and TRBJ2-5; D is unresolved. The germline V gene encodes CDR1 MRHNA and CDR2 SNTAGT. V lost 2 bases, J lost 5 bases, and 9 bases lay in between. The CDR3 spans 13 residues.

The V call is TRBV9, the J call TRBJ1-6; tentatively, D is TRBD1 (5 bases). Germline V lookup: CDR1 SGDLS, CDR2 YYNGEE. With 1 base removed from V and 6 bases from J, the gap between germline ends came to 11 bases. The CDR3 totals 15 residues. The CDR3 here is CASSVSLQGNSPLHF. The CDR3 DNA is TGTGCCAGCAGCGTATCTTTGCAGGGTAATTCACCCCTCCACTTT.

This chain joins TRBV28 and TRBJ1-2; TRBD1 matches 7 bases. This CDR3 has 14 residues. Germline CDR1 reads MDHEN; CDR2 reads SYDVKM. V shed 5 bases, J shed 2 bases, and the junction held 5 bases outside the gene matches. CDR3 sequence (DNA): TGTGCCAGCAGTATGGGACAGCCGAACTATGGCTACACCTTC. Translating gives CASSMGQPNYGYTF.

The V call is TRBV2, the J call TRBJ1-4, with 8 bases identical to TRBD1. V dropped 8 bases and J dropped 8; count of bases not matched to a gene: 7. In germline, CDR1 is SNHLY, CDR2 FYNNEI. The CDR3 is made up of 13 amino acids. CDR3 DNA sequence: TGTGCCAGCCGGACAGGGTGGGGGGAAAAACTGTTTTTT. Translating it yields CASRTGWGEKLFF.

The chain carries TRBV29-1 and TRBJ1-2, with D possibly matching TRBD1 (6 bases). Germline V CDR1 and CDR2: SQVTM, ANQGSEA. The CDR3 loop spans 18 amino acids. V was shortened by 0 bases and J by 7 bases, with 27 bases between the two germline ends. The CDR3 here is CSVEDLGPSWGGEGGYTF. CDR3 nucleotide sequence: TGCAGCGTTGAAGATTTGGGACCTTCTTGGGGGGGCGAGGGTGGCTACACCTTC.

This chain joins TRBV13 and TRBJ2-7, with no clear D. The CDR3 covers 13 residues. Germline CDR1 and CDR2: PRHDT and FYEKMQ (reference sequence). The germline V and J ends were trimmed by 6 bases and 0 bases, with 9 bases remaining between them. CDR3: CASRAESSYEQYF. As DNA, the CDR3 is TGTGCCAGCAGGGCGGAAAGCTCCTACGAGCAGTACTTC.

The chain uses TRBV6-5 and TRBJ2-7; TRBD1 matches at 9 bases. Germline CDR1 MNHEY, CDR2 SVGAGI. The J segment lost 3 bases and the V segment lost 6 bases, leaving 6 bases of the junction unmatched. The CDR3 consists of 14 residues. In DNA form, the CDR3 reads TGTGCCAGCAGCCGCGGGACAGGGAGCTACGAGCAGTACTTC. Translation gives CASSRGTGSYEQYF.

This clone was detected only once. The chain carries TRBV7-9 and TRBJ1-2; possibly TRBD1 for D (5 bases). The length of the CDR3 is 15 residues. The V and J ends lost 0 bases and 7 bases respectively, with 15 bases between them. Germline V lookup: CDR1 SEHNR, CDR2 FQNEAQ (reference sequence). The CDR3 region is CASSLAGDSQLGYTF. As DNA, the CDR3 is TGTGCCAGCAGCTTAGCAGGAGACAGCCAACTTGGCTACACCTTC.

The J gene is TRBJ2-7, the V gene TRBV11-2; 7 bases match TRBD1. V was pared by 1 base and J by 1 base, with 16 bases of the junction left unmatched. The length of the CDR3 is 19 residues. Germline CDR1 and CDR2: SGHAT and FQNNGV. As DNA, the CDR3 is TGTGCCAGCAGCTTAGGATTCATCCGCCTCGGGACAGCTTCCTACGAGCAGTACTTC. Translation gives CASSLGFIRLGTASYEQYF. Filled out from reference TRBV11-2 and TRBJ2-7, the complete variable domain reads EAGVAQSPRYKIIEKRQSVAFWCNPISGHATLYWYQQILGQGPKLLIQFQNNGVVDDSQLPKDRFSAERLKGVDSTLKIQPAKLEDSAVYLCASSLGFIRLGTASYEQYFGPGTRLTVT.

This clone has more than one count but fewer than ten. This chain joins TRBV9 and TRBJ1-4, with a tentative D call TRBD1 (5 bases). Trimming cost V 0 bases and J 8 bases, with 14 bases left between them. Germline CDR1 SGDLS, CDR2 YYNGEE. The CDR3 loop spans 15 amino acids. The CDR3 DNA reads TGTGCCAGCAGCGTAGCTGGGACCGCGGGAGAAAAACTGTTTTTT. Translating it yields CASSVAGTAGEKLFF. Full variable domain (outside the CDR3, taken from reference TRBV9 and TRBJ1-4): DSGVTQTPKHLITATGQRVTLRCSPRSGDLSVYWYQQSLDQGLQFLIQYYNGEERAKGNILERFSAQQFPDLHSELNLSSLELGDSALYFCASSVAGTAGEKLFFGSGTQLSVL.

The CDR3 sequence is CASSFGSGELFF. The CDR3 region has the DNA TGTGCCAGCAGCTTCGGTAGCGGGGAGCTGTTTTTT. The rearrangement uses TRBV5-4 and TRBJ2-2; D gene ambiguous. Germline assignment: CDR1 SGHNT and CDR2 YYREEE (reference sequence). V gave up 2 bases and J gave up 7 bases, with 6 bases separating them. The length of the CDR3 is 12 residues.

This clone showed up just a few times. V is TRBV4-1 and J is TRBJ2-7; D is undetermined. The CDR3 is 14 residues long. Between the trimmed V and J ends, which lost 0 bases and 3 bases, there was a span of 9 bases. Germline assignment: CDR1 MGHRA and CDR2 YSYEKL. CDR3 sequence reads: CASSQDPGNYEQYF. The CDR3 DNA reads as TGCGCCAGCAGCCAAGATCCAGGAAACTACGAGCAGTACTTC.

The V call is TRBV5-4, the J call TRBJ1-5, with TRBD1 as a possible D gene (5 bases). V dropped 1 base and J dropped 4 bases, with 9 bases sitting between them. CDR1 is SGHNT and CDR2 is YYREEE in the germline V gene (reference sequence). This CDR3 is built from 14 residues. Here the CDR3 reads CASSLKGMNQPQHF. In DNA form, the CDR3 reads TGTGCCAGCAGCTTGAAGGGGATGAATCAGCCCCAGCATTTT. Full variable domain (outside the CDR3, taken from reference TRBV5-4 and TRBJ1-5): ETGVTQSPTHLIKTRGQQVTLRCSSQSGHNTVSWYQQALGQGPQFIFQYYREEENGRGNFPPRFSGLQFPNYSSELNVNALELDDSALYLCASSLKGMNQPQHFGDGTRLSIL.

This rearrangement joins TRBV6-4 to TRBJ2-3; a weak D match, TRBD1 (6 bases). Germline CDR1 reads MRHNA; CDR2 reads SNTAGT. This CDR3 has 16 amino acids. Between the trimmed V and J ends, which lost 6 bases and 5 bases, there was a span of 21 bases. This CDR3 is CASSAQGSNRGDTQYF. Here the CDR3 DNA reads TGTGCCAGCAGCGCCCAGGGGTCAAATCGTGGAGATACGCAGTATTTT.

The rearrangement joins TRBV2 to TRBJ2-5; TRBD1 aligns across 7 bases. The CDR3 is 16 residues long. Germline V lookup: CDR1 SNHLY, CDR2 FYNNEI. Unmatched junction bases numbered 12, after V lost 6 bases and J lost 2 bases. CDR3 nucleotides: TGTGCCAGCAGCCAAGACAGGGACGGACAACAAGAGACCCAGTACTTC. Amino acid sequence: CASSQDRDGQQETQYF. Based on the CDR3 plus reference TRBV2 and TRBJ2-5, the full variable domain is EPEVTQTPSHQVTQMGQEVILRCVPISNHLYFYWYRQILGQKVEFLVSFYNNEISEKSEIFDDQFSVERPDGSNFTLKIRSTKLEDSAMYFCASSQDRDGQQETQYFGPGTRLLVL.

This chain connects TRBV7-9 to TRBJ2-7, with D possibly TRBD2 on 6 matching bases. CDR1 is SEHNR, CDR2 FQNEAQ, per germline (reference sequence). The CDR3 consists of 19 residues. The V end was cut by 2 bases, the J end by 5 bases, with 28 bases between. CDR3 loop: CASSLSLGHGRPLGDEQYF. For the CDR3, the DNA is TGTGCCAGCAGCTTATCATTGGGCCATGGGAGGCCCCTTGGGGACGAGCAGTACTTC.

A single count supports this clone. V is TRBV7-8 and J is TRBJ1-2; D may be TRBD1 (5 bases). The germline V and J ends were trimmed by 5 bases and 3 bases, with 19 bases remaining between them. The CDR3 runs to 16 residues. Germline values: CDR1 SGHVS, CDR2 FQNEAQ. The CDR3 reads CASSPTGSPLHYGYTF. DNA of the CDR3: TGTGCCAGCAGCCCCACAGGATCCCCGCTACACTATGGCTACACCTTC.

CDR3 nucleotides: TGCGCCAGCAGCCAAGGGGGACAGGTTAATGAAAAACTGTTTTTT. Protein sequence: CASSQGGQVNEKLFF. The genes are TRBV4-1 and TRBJ1-4; 8 bases match TRBD1. The CDR3 is made up of 15 amino acids. CDR1 MGHRA and CDR2 YSYEKL come from the germline V gene. With 1 base clipped from V and 4 bases from J, the junction kept 2 bases outside the gene matches.

This clone showed up just once. This CDR3 reads CSVLLSGDETQYF. CDR3 nucleotide sequence: TGCAGCGTCCTCCTAAGTGGAGACGAGACCCAGTACTTC. The chain recombines TRBV29-1 with TRBJ2-5, with D unclear. Germline V gives CDR1 SQVTM, CDR2 ANQGSEA. The CDR3 contains 13 residues. V lost 6 bases and J 5 bases, leaving 16 bases between the germline ends. The full variable domain, completed using reference TRBV29-1 and TRBJ2-5, is SAVISQKPSRDICQRGTSLTIQCQVDSQVTMMFWYRQQPGQSLTLIATANQGSEATYESGFVIDKFPISRPNLTFSTLTVSNMSPEDSSIYLCSVLLSGDETQYFGPGTRLLVL.

The J gene is TRBJ1-1, the V gene TRBV21-1; whether TRBD1, the table's D call, matches the DNA was not checked. TRBV21-1 is deemed a pseudogene. This CDR3 has 15 residues. Here the CDR3 DNA reads TGTGCCAGCAGCAGGATGACAGGGAAGGACACTGAAGCTTTCTTT. Protein product: CASSRMTGKDTEAFF.

The chain carries TRBV7-3 and TRBJ2-1, with D possibly being TRBD2 (6 bases). CDR3 length equals 15 residues. Trimming took off 3 bases at V and 2 bases at J, with 11 bases between the two ends. Germline V CDR1 and CDR2: SGHTA, FQGTGA. The CDR3 loop reads CASSFRGGTYNEQFF. The CDR3 bases are TGTGCCAGCAGCTTCCGCGGCGGGACCTACAATGAGCAGTTCTTC.